The 16 T cell receptor beta chains reported below all come from one sample, sequenced in a study of CD8+ T cells in alopecia areata. Sequencing templates came from extracted RNA that was reverse transcribed into cDNA. TCRdb's table, derived via immunoSEQ multiplex PCR, lists solely in-frame clones and lacks some. Among about 150,000 clones listed, more than 40% were seen once. Input material: CD4+ T cells sorted from blood. Receptor source: a human donor with alopecia areata.

The chain carries TRBV27 and TRBJ2-2, with TRBD2 as a possible D gene (6 bases). CDR3 length equals 16 residues. The germline CDR1 and CDR2 sequences are MNHEY and SMNVEV (reference sequence). V was trimmed by 2 bases and J by 0 bases, leaving 10 bases between them. CDR3 DNA sequence: TGTGCCAGCAGTTTACTGGGCGGGGCGAACACCGGGGAGCTGTTTTTT. Translating gives CASSLLGGANTGELFF.

The rearrangement uses TRBV27 and TRBJ2-1, with TRBD1 identical over 9 bases. CDR1 and CDR2 from the germline V gene are MNHEY and SMNVEV (reference sequence). This CDR3 has 15 residues. Trimming removed 6 bases from V and 7 bases from J; junction bases left unmatched: 10. CDR3 sequence: CASRQWTGVTNEQFF. The DNA of the CDR3 is TGTGCCAGCAGGCAATGGACAGGGGTGACAAATGAGCAGTTCTTC.

This clone came up a few times. The J gene is TRBJ2-6, the V gene TRBV7-9, with D perhaps matching TRBD1 (6 bases). Trimming cost V 5 bases and J 1 base, with 9 bases left between them. The germline V gene has CDR1 SEHNR and CDR2 FQNEAQ (reference sequence). There are 15 residues in the CDR3. This CDR3 is CASSLGTSGANVLTF. The CDR3, as DNA: TGTGCCAGCAGCCTGGGGACATCTGGGGCCAACGTCCTGACTTTC.

The chain joins TRBV13 to TRBJ1-1; D possibly corresponds to TRBD1 (5 bases). V was cut by 6 bases and J by 4 bases, with 12 bases left in between. This CDR3 has 13 amino acids. Germline CDR1 and CDR2: PRHDT and FYEKMQ (reference sequence). The CDR3 nucleotides are TGTGCCAGCAGTACCCAGAGGGGCACTGAAGCTTTCTTT. Translated: CASSTQRGTEAFF. Supplemented by reference TRBV13 and TRBJ1-1, the full variable domain reads AAGVIQSPRHLIKEKRETATLKCYPIPRHDTVYWYQQGPGQDPQFLISFYEKMQSDKGSIPDRFSAQQFSDYHSELNMSSLELGDSALYFCASSTQRGTEAFFGQGTRLTVV.

This clone appeared a few times. The gene calls are TRBV29-1 and TRBJ1-2; the D is unclear. This CDR3 is 12 amino acids long. The V end lost 4 bases, the J end lost 5 bases, and 11 bases lay between the germline ends. From germline, CDR1 is SQVTM and CDR2 ANQGSEA. The CDR3 loop is CSVALRLYGYTF. The CDR3 DNA follows: TGCAGCGTTGCCCTCAGGTTGTATGGCTACACCTTC.

The chain links TRBV7-8 to TRBJ1-5, with D possibly being TRBD1 (5 bases). This CDR3 contains 12 residues. The germline V gene encodes CDR1 SGHVS and CDR2 FQNEAQ. Trimming stripped 5 bases from V and 9 bases from J, with 11 bases between. CDR3 coding DNA: TGTGCCAGCAGCGTGCGACAGCGGCCCCAGCATTTT. Its translation is CASSVRQRPQHF.

Here the CDR3 DNA reads TGCGCCAGCAGCCAAGATAGGGGGACAGGGGTGTTTTTT. This gives the protein CASSQDRGTGVFF. The chain employs TRBV4-1 and TRBJ2-2; 10 bases agree with TRBD1. The CDR3 sequence is 13 residues long. Trimming removed 0 bases from V and 15 bases from J; junction bases left unmatched: 4. From germline, CDR1 is MGHRA and CDR2 YSYEKL.

The CDR3 reads CASSWEGLEQFF. DNA of the CDR3: TGTGCCAGCAGCTGGGAGGGGCTGGAGCAGTTCTTC. The J gene is TRBJ2-1, the V gene TRBV5-4, with 7 bases lining up with TRBD2. Germline-derived CDR1 and CDR2 are SGHNT and YYREEE (reference sequence). The junction had 4 bases not matched to a gene; V was cut back by 3 bases and J by 10 bases. The CDR3 runs to 12 residues.

The rearrangement joins TRBV28 to TRBJ2-3; D uncertain. This CDR3 region has 14 residues. V dropped 2 bases and J dropped 3 bases, with 9 bases sitting between them. Germline values: CDR1 MDHEN, CDR2 SYDVKM. CDR3 loop: CASSLGGPTDTQYF. The CDR3 coding sequence is TGTGCCAGCAGTTTAGGCGGACCAACAGATACGCAGTATTTT. The full variable domain, its missing parts supplied by reference TRBV28 and TRBJ2-3, is DVKVTQSSRYLVKRTGEKVFLECVQDMDHENMFWYRQDPGLGLRLIYFSYDVKMKEKGDIPEGYSVSREKKERFSLILESASTNQTSMYLCASSLGGPTDTQYFGPGTRLTVL.

The J gene is TRBJ2-5, the V gene TRBV2, with D possibly being TRBD1 (5 bases). V lost 5 bases and J lost 7, with 8 bases in between. This CDR3 comprises 11 residues. CDR1 and CDR2 (germline): SNHLY, FYNNEI. The CDR3 region has the DNA TGTGCCAGCAGTCCCCAGGGGACCCAGTACTTC. Protein product: CASSPQGTQYF.

V usage is TRBV30 and J usage is TRBJ1-1; D remains ambiguous. Trimming took 0 bases from V and 1 from J, leaving 9 bases between them. CDR1 is GTSNPN, CDR2 SVGIG, per germline (reference sequence). The CDR3 has 14 residues. As DNA, the CDR3 is TGTGCCTGGAGTGTTGCGGTACGGAACACTGAAGCTTTCTTT. Translated: CAWSVAVRNTEAFF.

CDR3 nucleotide sequence: TGTGCCAGCAGTGGTCAGCCAGGCACAGATACGCAGTATTTT. This sequence encodes CASSGQPGTDTQYF. J is TRBJ2-3 and V is TRBV11-2; D uncertain. Trimming took 6 bases from V and 1 from J, leaving 11 bases between them. Per germline, CDR1 SGHAT and CDR2 FQNNGV. There are 14 residues in the CDR3.

The CDR3 loop reads CASSLWTGSADTQYF. The CDR3 nucleotides are TGTGCCAGCAGTTTATGGACAGGGTCCGCAGATACGCAGTATTTT. This chain links TRBV28 with TRBJ2-3, with 7 bases matching TRBD1. This CDR3 contains 15 residues. V shed 0 bases, J shed 4 bases, and the junction held 4 bases outside the gene matches. Germline V gene data show CDR1 as MDHEN and CDR2 as SYDVKM.

The gene calls are TRBV7-9 and TRBJ1-4; the D is unclear. This CDR3 region has 12 residues. Trimming removed 1 base at V and 8 bases at J, with 5 bases between. Germline CDR1 SEHNR, CDR2 FQNEAQ (reference sequence). CDR3 loop: CASSLDLEKLFF. The CDR3 DNA sequence: TGTGCCAGCAGCTTAGATCTAGAAAAACTGTTTTTT.

The genes are TRBV4-1 and TRBJ2-3, with TRBD2 identical over 13 bases. CDR3 size: 17 residues. Germline CDR1 MGHRA, CDR2 YSYEKL. Germline trimming cut 2 bases from V and 5 bases from J; bases unmatched to any gene: 7. In DNA form, the CDR3 reads TGCGCCAGCAGCCAAAACTCGGGACTAGCGGGAATAGATACGCAGTATTTT. Translating it yields CASSQNSGLAGIDTQYF.

The V and J genes are TRBV29-1 and TRBJ2-2; 11 nucleotides agree with TRBD2. The V segment lost 4 bases and the J segment 4 bases; nucleotides outside the gene matches: 8. This CDR3 comprises 16 residues. Germline V gene sequence: CDR1 SQVTM, CDR2 ANQGSEA. This CDR3 reads CSVVSGRAGVTGELFF. For the CDR3, the DNA is TGCAGCGTTGTTAGCGGGAGGGCCGGGGTCACCGGGGAGCTGTTTTTT.